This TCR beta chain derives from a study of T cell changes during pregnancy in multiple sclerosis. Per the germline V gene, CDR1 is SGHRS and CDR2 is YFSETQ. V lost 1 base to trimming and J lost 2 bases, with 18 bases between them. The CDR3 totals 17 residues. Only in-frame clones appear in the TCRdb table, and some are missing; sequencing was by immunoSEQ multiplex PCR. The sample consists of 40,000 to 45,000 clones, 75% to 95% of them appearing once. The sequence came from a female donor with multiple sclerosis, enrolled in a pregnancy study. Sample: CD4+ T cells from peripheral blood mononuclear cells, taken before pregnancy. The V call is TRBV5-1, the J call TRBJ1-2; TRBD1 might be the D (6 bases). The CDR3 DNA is TGCGCCAGCAGCTTGTCCTATTGGGGGCAGGAGAACTATGGCTACACCTTC. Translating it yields CASSLSYWGQENYGYTF.